The sample holds many counts of the clone carrying this T cell receptor beta chain. This record comes from a study of T cells in Graves' hyperthyroidism and ophthalmopathy. Amplification of TCR beta CDR3 regions was performed using RNA transcripts as template. First-round RT-PCR with HTBI primers amplified the TCR CDR3 region. TCRdb reprocessed the multiplex PCR reads via MiXCR and lists one record per CDR3 protein. This table has hundreds of thousands of distinct CDR3 sequences, around 20% appearing once. The specimen was blood. This clonotype originated in a man between 40 and 49 years old with Graves' ophthalmopathy.

In nucleotides, the CDR3 is TGTGCCAGCAGCCTACCGACAGAGGATGAAAAACTGTTTTTT. Translation gives CASSLPTEDEKLFF. The rearrangement links TRBV7-2 to TRBJ1-4, with D perhaps TRBD1 (5 bases). V was cut by 5 bases and J by 6 bases, with 13 bases left in between. The CDR3 contains 14 residues. CDR1 is SGHTA, CDR2 FQGNSA, per germline.